Presented here are 3 T cell receptor beta chains from one specimen sequenced in a study of technical replicates of blood from four donors. Clones were read by immunoSEQ multiplex PCR, and TCRdb kept only the in-frame ones, dropping some. Among 70,000 to 85,000 clones listed, nearly 97% were seen once. The specimen sequenced was T cells isolated from PBMCs. Receptors were obtained from a human donor in good health.

The chain has TRBV4-1 and TRBJ1-2; no firm D call. Germline V gene sequence: CDR1 MGHRA, CDR2 YSYEKL. The CDR3 consists of 14 residues. Trimming shortened V by 0 bases and J by 5 bases, and 10 bases separated the two germline ends. CDR3 DNA: TGCGCCAGCAGCCAAGAGTCCGGTGATTATGGCTACACCTTC. Protein: CASSQESGDYGYTF.

This sequence joins TRBV4-1 and TRBJ2-5, with D possibly matching TRBD1 (5 bases). CDR1 is MGHRA, CDR2 YSYEKL, per germline. The germline V and J ends were trimmed by 0 bases and 7 bases, with 15 bases remaining between them. The CDR3 is 15 residues long. The CDR3 nucleotides read TGCGCCAGCAGCCAAGATCTAGGGGATACGGGGACCCAGTACTTC. It translates to CASSQDLGDTGTQYF.

The chain combines TRBV9 with TRBJ1-4; D is ambiguous. Germline V lookup: CDR1 SGDLS, CDR2 YYNGEE. V gave up 0 bases and J gave up 7 bases, with 19 bases separating them. CDR3 length equals 17 residues. CDR3 amino acids: CASSVDFVGSGFEKLFF. In nucleotides, the CDR3 is TGTGCCAGCAGCGTAGATTTTGTGGGGTCGGGGTTTGAAAAACTGTTTTTT.